Below are 14 T cell receptor beta chains sequenced from a single sample in a study of CD8 T cells in Susac syndrome. RNA totalling about 0.5 to 1 ug underwent reverse transcription with random hexamers. TCRdb fed the immunoSEQ multiplex PCR reads into MiXCR, producing one record per CDR3 protein. The sample holds approximately 280,000 distinct CDR3 sequences, 70% to 90% seen once. The sequenced sample consisted of CD8+ T cells from PBMCs. The origin of the receptors is a human donor with multiple sclerosis.

This clonotype was counted once. The CDR3 DNA sequence: TGTGCCAGCAGTCCCCGGGGACAGAGATCCTACGAGCAGTACTTC. It yields the protein CASSPRGQRSYEQYF. The chain combines TRBV27 with TRBJ2-7; 7 positions agree with TRBD1. Germline CDR1 and CDR2: MNHEY and SMNVEV (reference sequence). V was pared by 5 bases and J by 1 base, with 8 bases of the junction left unmatched. This CDR3 is 15 amino acids long.

The J gene is TRBJ2-1, the V gene TRBV6-4; D may be TRBD2 (6 bases). Trimming pared 0 bases from V and 7 bases from J, leaving 13 bases between. The V gene's germline CDR1 is MRHNA and CDR2 SNTAGT. This CDR3 has 15 amino acids. The CDR3 spells CASSDSGDLRNEQFF. CDR3 sequence (DNA): TGTGCCAGCAGTGACTCGGGGGACTTACGGAATGAGCAGTTCTTC.

The V gene is TRBV5-1, the J gene TRBJ2-1; D possibly matches TRBD1 or TRBD2 (5 bases each). The CDR3 is made up of 16 amino acids. V was shortened by 2 bases and J by 7 bases, with 19 bases between the two germline ends. CDR1 is SGHRS, CDR2 YFSETQ, per germline. CDR3 loop: CASSLLIAGDGNEQFF. In DNA, the CDR3 is TGCGCCAGCAGCTTACTAATAGCTGGGGACGGGAATGAGCAGTTCTTC.

This chain joins TRBV6-5 and TRBJ2-3; D not resolved. V shed 2 bases and J shed 10 bases, with 7 bases lying between them. Per the germline V gene, CDR1 is MNHEY and CDR2 is SVGAGI. This CDR3 is built from 11 residues. CDR3 residues: CASSYGRSQYF. In DNA, the CDR3 is TGTGCCAGCAGTTACGGGCGATCGCAGTATTTT.

This rearrangement joins TRBV28 to TRBJ2-3; 13 nucleotides line up with TRBD2. The V segment lost 3 bases and the J segment 2 bases; nucleotides outside the gene matches: 2. Looked up from germline, CDR1 is MDHEN and CDR2 is SYDVKM. There are 16 residues in the CDR3. The CDR3 loop reads CASSFGLAGVTDTQYF. The DNA for the CDR3 is TGTGCCAGCAGTTTCGGACTAGCGGGAGTCACAGATACGCAGTATTTT.

This chain uses TRBV19 with TRBJ1-1; D uncertain. Germline lookup yields CDR1 LNHDA and CDR2 SQIVND (reference sequence). The CDR3 is 12 residues long. V lost 1 base and J lost 7, with 7 bases in between. This CDR3 is CASSIASDEAFF. The CDR3 nucleotides read TGTGCCAGTAGTATAGCAAGCGATGAAGCTTTCTTT.

This chain connects TRBV7-9 to TRBJ2-7, with D hard to call. V lost 4 bases and J 3 bases, leaving 7 bases between the germline ends. Germline CDR1 reads SEHNR; CDR2 reads FQNEAQ (reference sequence). CDR3 size: 12 residues. The CDR3 protein is CASSSDYYEQYF. CDR3 coding DNA: TGTGCCAGCAGCTCCGATTACTACGAGCAGTACTTC.

The CDR3 is CASSLRQRTDTQYF. As DNA, the CDR3 is TGTGCCAGCAGTTTAAGGCAGCGCACAGATACGCAGTATTTT. The chain joins TRBV27 to TRBJ2-3; no definite D call. Germline V CDR1 and CDR2: MNHEY, SMNVEV (reference sequence). Trimming cost V 2 bases and J 1 base, with 7 bases left between them. This CDR3 is built from 14 residues.

This clonotype was observed a single time. This chain connects TRBV12-3 or TRBV12-4 to TRBJ1-1; 7 bases align to TRBD1. The CDR3 length is 12 residues. Trimming at V came to 10 bases and at J to 4 bases, leaving 6 bases not matched to a gene. As DNA, the CDR3 is TGTGCCACCCGACAGGGAGGCACTGAAGCTTTCTTT. Encoded protein: CATRQGGTEAFF.

V and J are TRBV2 and TRBJ1-1; D is unclear. The CDR3 covers 12 residues. The V gene's germline CDR1 is SNHLY and CDR2 FYNNEI. Trimming removed 7 bases from V and 1 base from J, with 7 bases in between. The CDR3 DNA is TGTGCCAGCACAGATAAGAACACTGAAGCTTTCTTT. Encoded protein: CASTDKNTEAFF.

The chain recombines TRBV28 with TRBJ2-2; the D gene is possibly TRBD2 (5 bases). Germline lookup yields CDR1 MDHEN and CDR2 SYDVKM. V lost 7 bases to trimming and J lost 8 bases, with 20 bases between them. The CDR3 covers 15 residues. The CDR3 nucleotides are TGTGCCAGCACCCGTCTTATGAGGGAGTCGGGGGAGCTGTTTTTT. Protein: CASTRLMRESGELFF.

The chain recombines TRBV5-4 with TRBJ2-7; D ambiguous. The CDR3 consists of 12 residues. V was cut by 2 bases and J by 2 bases, with 5 bases left in between. Germline V gives CDR1 SGHNT, CDR2 YYREEE (reference sequence). CDR3 region: CASSFSAYEQYF. The CDR3 DNA sequence: TGTGCCAGCAGCTTTTCCGCCTACGAGCAGTACTTC.

The J gene is TRBJ1-2, the V gene TRBV29-1; no clear D. Per the germline V gene, CDR1 is SQVTM and CDR2 is ANQGSEA. The ends were cut back, 2 bases at V and 13 bases at J, with 14 bases in the middle. The CDR3 extends over 11 amino acids. The CDR3 DNA follows: TGCAGCGTTGAATCCCGAGGGCGCGTCACCTTC. Translated: CSVESRGRVTF.

The J gene is TRBJ2-1, the V gene TRBV6-5; no definite D call. The V gene's germline CDR1 is MNHEY and CDR2 SVGAGI. V was pared by 2 bases and J by 10 bases, with 15 bases between. This CDR3 region has 14 residues. This CDR3 reads CASSYDTVALEQFF. The CDR3 DNA reads as TGTGCCAGCAGTTACGACACCGTTGCGCTGGAGCAGTTCTTC.